This is a list of T cell receptor beta chains from one sample in a study of T cells in Graves' hyperthyroidism and ophthalmopathy. Via MiXCR, TCRdb re-called the multiplex PCR reads, giving one row per CDR3 protein. The sample lists about 500,000 distinct CDR3 sequences, approximately 15% seen once, with 18% in the top ten. Sequencing input: blood. The source of these receptors is a woman between 18 and 29 years old with Graves' hyperthyroidism. Both conserved end residues are part of each CDR3. The order of the fields is clone size, D gene, V gene, CDR3 length, J gene, CDR3 protein, CDR3 DNA. A D gene is named only where the DNA matches it firmly. A clone size is listed for some rows: how often the clone was seen (once, few, many), or a class if it is expanded.

clone size: NA
D gene: NA
V gene: TRBV6-2/TRBV6-3
CDR3 length: 14
J gene: TRBJ2-7
CDR3 protein: CASSTQGSTYEQYF
CDR3 DNA: TGTGCCAGCAGTACCCAGGGCTCCACCTACGAGCAGTACTTC

clone size: NA
D gene: TRBD1
V gene: TRBV28
CDR3 length: 14
J gene: TRBJ2-7
CDR3 protein: CASRTQGAGYEQYF
CDR3 DNA: TGTGCCAGCCGTACACAGGGGGCGGGATACGAGCAGTACTTC

clone size: NA
D gene: NA
V gene: TRBV16
CDR3 length: 12
J gene: TRBJ2-5
CDR3 protein: CASSYYGETQYF
CDR3 DNA: TGTGCCAGCAGCTATTACGGGGAGACCCAGTACTTC

clone size: many
D gene: NA
V gene: TRBV20-1
CDR3 length: 16
J gene: TRBJ1-1
CDR3 protein: CSARDPGSGLRGEAFF
CDR3 DNA: TGCAGTGCTAGAGACCCCGGGTCGGGACTTCGAGGGGAAGCTTTCTTT

clone size: many
D gene: NA
V gene: TRBV6-2/TRBV6-3
CDR3 length: 13
J gene: TRBJ1-1
CDR3 protein: CASRPTGTGQAFF
CDR3 DNA: TGTGCCAGCAGGCCGACCGGTACAGGCCAAGCTTTCTTT

clone size: NA
D gene: NA
V gene: TRBV7-2
CDR3 length: 14
J gene: TRBJ1-4
CDR3 protein: CASSTGQHNEKLFF
CDR3 DNA: TGTGCCAGCAGCACAGGACAGCATAATGAAAAACTGTTTTTT

clone size: few
D gene: TRBD1
V gene: TRBV10-1
CDR3 length: 14
J gene: TRBJ2-7
CDR3 protein: CASSELGTAYEQYF
CDR3 DNA: TGCGCCAGCAGTGAGCTCGGGACAGCCTACGAGCAGTACTTC

clone size: many
D gene: NA
V gene: TRBV6-1
CDR3 length: 14
J gene: TRBJ2-7
CDR3 protein: CASSLLGRGGEQYF
CDR3 DNA: TGTGCCAGCAGTCTCCTTGGAAGAGGTGGGGAGCAGTACTTC

clone size: NA
D gene: TRBD2
V gene: TRBV5-1
CDR3 length: 15
J gene: TRBJ2-5
CDR3 protein: CASSLGSGGQETQYF
CDR3 DNA: TGCGCCAGCAGCTTGGGTAGCGGGGGACAAGAGACCCAGTACTTC

clone size: NA
D gene: TRBD2
V gene: TRBV13
CDR3 length: 18
J gene: TRBJ2-3
CDR3 protein: CASSLATSGGTGTDTQYF
CDR3 DNA: TGTGCCAGCAGCTTAGCCACTAGCGGGGGGACTGGCACAGATACGCAGTATTTT

clone size: many
D gene: TRBD1
V gene: TRBV9
CDR3 length: 15
J gene: TRBJ2-5
CDR3 protein: CASSAPTGSQETQYF
CDR3 DNA: TGTGCCAGCAGCGCCCCGACAGGGAGCCAAGAGACCCAGTACTTC

clone size: NA
D gene: TRBD1
V gene: TRBV28
CDR3 length: 14
J gene: TRBJ1-1
CDR3 protein: CASSLTGGKTEAFF
CDR3 DNA: TGTGCCAGCAGCCTAACAGGGGGGAAGACTGAAGCTTTCTTT

clone size: many
D gene: NA
V gene: TRBV20-1
CDR3 length: 11
J gene: TRBJ2-5
CDR3 protein: CSARVLVTQYF
CDR3 DNA: TGCAGTGCTAGAGTTTTAGTGACCCAGTACTTC

clone size: NA
D gene: TRBD2
V gene: TRBV25-1
CDR3 length: 15
J gene: TRBJ2-1
CDR3 protein: CASSDAGGMYNEQFF
CDR3 DNA: TGTGCCAGCAGTGACGCGGGAGGAATGTACAATGAGCAGTTCTTC

clone size: NA
D gene: NA
V gene: TRBV9
CDR3 length: 14
J gene: TRBJ2-5
CDR3 protein: CASSVEAAEETQYF
CDR3 DNA: TGTGCCAGCAGCGTAGAGGCGGCGGAAGAGACCCAGTACTTC

clone size: NA
D gene: TRBD1
V gene: TRBV7-9
CDR3 length: 16
J gene: TRBJ1-1
CDR3 protein: CASSSTRDRLNTEAFF
CDR3 DNA: TGTGCCAGCAGTTCGACCCGGGACAGGTTGAACACTGAAGCTTTCTTT

clone size: few
D gene: NA
V gene: TRBV6-1
CDR3 length: 11
J gene: TRBJ1-2
CDR3 protein: CASSPSRGYTF
CDR3 DNA: TGTGCCAGCAGTCCCTCCCGTGGCTACACCTTC

clone size: many
D gene: TRBD2
V gene: TRBV28
CDR3 length: 16
J gene: TRBJ2-3
CDR3 protein: CASSGLVAGEVDTQYF
CDR3 DNA: TGTGCCAGCAGTGGCCTGGTAGCGGGAGAGGTAGATACGCAGTATTTT

clone size: NA
D gene: NA
V gene: TRBV12-3/TRBV12-4
CDR3 length: 16
J gene: TRBJ2-6
CDR3 protein: CASSLKRGPGANVLTF
CDR3 DNA: TGTGCCAGCAGTTTAAAACGGGGGCCCGGGGCCAACGTCCTGACTTTC

clone size: NA
D gene: TRBD2
V gene: TRBV12-3/TRBV12-4
CDR3 length: 16
J gene: TRBJ2-1
CDR3 protein: CASRQPGTSALNEQFF
CDR3 DNA: TGTGCCAGCAGGCAGCCCGGGACTAGCGCCTTAAATGAGCAGTTCTTC

clone size: many
D gene: TRBD2
V gene: TRBV20-1
CDR3 length: 16
J gene: TRBJ2-7
CDR3 protein: CSARDLSGGDSYEQYF
CDR3 DNA: TGCAGTGCTAGAGATCTTAGCGGGGGGGACTCCTACGAGCAGTACTTC

clone size: NA
D gene: NA
V gene: TRBV20-1
CDR3 length: 14
J gene: TRBJ1-5
CDR3 protein: CSARDRLGNQPQHF
CDR3 DNA: TGCAGTGCTAGAGATCGTCTGGGGAATCAGCCCCAGCATTTT

clone size: few
D gene: NA
V gene: TRBV25-1
CDR3 length: 17
J gene: TRBJ2-7
CDR3 protein: CASSEYGGGSHIYEQYF
CDR3 DNA: TGTGCCAGCAGTGAATATGGGGGCGGGAGCCATATCTACGAGCAGTACTTC

clone size: NA
D gene: NA
V gene: TRBV3-1
CDR3 length: 15
J gene: TRBJ2-5
CDR3 protein: CASSQGFLEWETQYF
CDR3 DNA: TGTGCCAGCAGCCAAGGATTCTTGGAATGGGAGACCCAGTACTTC

clone size: NA
D gene: NA
V gene: TRBV5-6
CDR3 length: 15
J gene: TRBJ1-4
CDR3 protein: CASSPGFSANEKLFF
CDR3 DNA: TGTGCCAGCAGCCCAGGGTTTTCGGCTAATGAAAAACTGTTTTTT

clone size: NA
D gene: TRBD1
V gene: TRBV28
CDR3 length: 18
J gene: TRBJ1-6
CDR3 protein: CASSSPGQRALDNSPLHF
CDR3 DNA: TGTGCCAGCAGTTCGCCGGGACAGAGGGCTCTTGATAATTCACCCCTCCACTTT

clone size: many
D gene: NA
V gene: TRBV3-1
CDR3 length: 13
J gene: TRBJ1-1
CDR3 protein: CASSQDVNTEAFF
CDR3 DNA: TGTGCCAGCAGCCAAGATGTGAACACTGAAGCTTTCTTT

clone size: few
D gene: NA
V gene: TRBV6-1
CDR3 length: 13
J gene: TRBJ1-2
CDR3 protein: CASSSEGWYGYTF
CDR3 DNA: TGTGCCAGCAGTTCCGAGGGCTGGTATGGCTACACCTTC

clone size: NA
D gene: NA
V gene: TRBV20-1
CDR3 length: 13
J gene: TRBJ2-4
CDR3 protein: CSAILGARNIQYF
CDR3 DNA: TGCAGTGCTATTTTGGGGGCGAGAAACATTCAGTACTTC

clone size: NA
D gene: NA
V gene: TRBV2
CDR3 length: 14
J gene: TRBJ2-1
CDR3 protein: CASSEGLHYNEQFF
CDR3 DNA: TGTGCCAGCAGTGAGGGACTTCACTACAATGAGCAGTTCTTC

clone size: many
D gene: TRBD1
V gene: TRBV20-1
CDR3 length: 15
J gene: TRBJ2-5
CDR3 protein: CSASGTGSRKETQYF
CDR3 DNA: TGCAGTGCTTCCGGGACAGGGTCAAGGAAAGAGACCCAGTACTTC

clone size: few
D gene: TRBD1
V gene: TRBV7-2
CDR3 length: 16
J gene: TRBJ2-5
CDR3 protein: CASSLRQGRSGETQYF
CDR3 DNA: TGTGCCAGCAGCTTACGACAGGGAAGGTCGGGAGAGACCCAGTACTTC

clone size: few
D gene: NA
V gene: TRBV3-1
CDR3 length: 13
J gene: TRBJ2-4
CDR3 protein: CASSQDEENIQYF
CDR3 DNA: TGTGCCAGCAGCCAAGACGAGGAGAACATTCAGTACTTC

clone size: many
D gene: NA
V gene: TRBV5-1
CDR3 length: 16
J gene: TRBJ1-3
CDR3 protein: CASSFGIQRSGNTIYF
CDR3 DNA: TGCGCCAGCAGCTTTGGTATACAGCGCTCTGGAAACACCATATATTTT

clone size: few
D gene: NA
V gene: TRBV3-1
CDR3 length: 14
J gene: TRBJ1-5
CDR3 protein: CASSQGTVNQPQHF
CDR3 DNA: TGTGCCAGCAGCCAAGGGACAGTGAATCAGCCCCAGCATTTT

clone size: many
D gene: NA
V gene: TRBV19
CDR3 length: 15
J gene: TRBJ2-3
CDR3 protein: CASSMNTGSTDTQYF
CDR3 DNA: TGTGCCAGTAGTATGAACACCGGAAGCACAGATACGCAGTATTTT

clone size: few
D gene: NA
V gene: TRBV5-4
CDR3 length: 15
J gene: TRBJ2-1
CDR3 protein: CASSLSKKDYNEQFF
CDR3 DNA: TGTGCCAGCAGCTTGTCAAAAAAGGACTACAATGAGCAGTTCTTC